This entry features one TCR beta chain sequence. Its antigen is not known. Sample-barcoded 5' priming and a J-beta primer mix drove a second PCR of roughly 7 to 11 cycles. MiXCR, run by TCRdb on the 5' RACE reads, gives a single entry per CDR3 protein. The repertoire has approximately 850,000 distinct CDR3 sequences, 40% to 50% of them found once; the top ten carry about a fifth. Germline loops: CDR1 MNHEY, CDR2 SVGAGI. There are 15 residues in the CDR3. The V gene lost 4 bases and the J gene lost 0 bases, with 13 bases spanning the gap. The sample is drawn from a study of blood T cells in healthy people across ages. Healthy Russian Caucasian donors spanned ages 6 to 90 years. Per sample, a minimum of 6.5 million PBMCs were isolated. Study results and limitations: Researchers report that TCR beta diversity correlated strongly with naive T cell percentage. Naive CD4+ cells and diversity were both higher in long-lived donors than in aged donors.

The sequencing sample was made of blood. This chain links TRBV6-5 with TRBJ2-7; a possible D gene is TRBD2 (5 bases). This TCR came from a man aged 55 to 69 in good health. The CDR3 DNA reads as TGTGCCAGCAGTTCCTTTATCCGGGGCTCCTACGAGCAGTACTTC. Its translation is CASSSFIRGSYEQYF.